These T cell receptor beta chains were read from a single sample in a study of neurological immune-mediated disorders. From the 5' RACE reads, TCRdb called clonotypes with MiXCR, one entry per CDR3 protein. Found here are 30,000 to 40,000 distinct CDR3 sequences, over 8.5% of them singletons; the top ten hold 3% to 4.5%. The sample taken for sequencing was PBMCs. The source is a man in his 60s with HTLV-1-associated myelopathy (HAM/TSP). Each CDR3 is given with its conserved first and last residue. The order of the fields is J gene, clone size, D gene, V gene, CDR3 DNA, CDR3 protein. The D gene is left open where the match is weak. A row's size may be missing; if present it is once, few, many or a size class.

J: TRBJ2-5
size: many
D: NA
V: TRBV5-1
DNA: TGCGCCAGCAGCTTGGGGTTTGGAGAGACCCAGTACTTC
CDR3: CASSLGFGETQYF

J: TRBJ2-6
size: NA
D: TRBD2
V: TRBV6-5
DNA: TGTGCCAGCAGTTACCTCCCGAGGGCCCTACTAGCGGGCGGGGCCAACGTCCTGACTTTC
CDR3: CASSYLPRALLAGGANVLTF

J: TRBJ1-4
size: many
D: TRBD1
V: TRBV12-3/TRBV12-4
DNA: TGTGCCAGCAGTCCCCGGGAGGGGGCTTCTAATGAAAAACTGTTTTTT
CDR3: CASSPREGASNEKLFF

J: TRBJ2-1
size: many
D: NA
V: TRBV29-1
DNA: TGCAGCGGAGGGGGGCGATACAATGAGCAGTTCTTC
CDR3: CSGGGRYNEQFF

J: TRBJ1-2
size: many
D: NA
V: TRBV12-3/TRBV12-4
DNA: TGTGCCAGCAGTTTTGGGGGGCGTTATGGCTACACCTTC
CDR3: CASSFGGRYGYTF

J: TRBJ2-1
size: many
D: TRBD2
V: TRBV20-1
DNA: TGCAGTGCTGCTAAAGGACTAGCGGCGATAAATGAGCAGTTCTTC
CDR3: CSAAKGLAAINEQFF

J: TRBJ2-1
size: many
D: NA
V: TRBV7-9
DNA: TGTGCCAGCAGCGAGCCCGAGGATGAGCAGTTCTTC
CDR3: CASSEPEDEQFF

J: TRBJ2-2
size: many
D: NA
V: TRBV2
DNA: TGTGCCACCGAAAGAGCGGCCTACGCGAACACCGGGGAGCTGTTTTTT
CDR3: CATERAAYANTGELFF

J: TRBJ2-7
size: many
D: NA
V: TRBV7-2
DNA: TGTGCCAGCAGCCTACAGGGTTTTGGAACCTACGAGCAGTACTTC
CDR3: CASSLQGFGTYEQYF

J: TRBJ2-5
size: many
D: TRBD2
V: TRBV12-3/TRBV12-4
DNA: TGTGCCAGCACCTTAGCGGGAGATGGGGAGACCCAGTACTTC
CDR3: CASTLAGDGETQYF

J: TRBJ2-1
size: many
D: NA
V: TRBV20-1
DNA: TGCAGTGCTAGAGATCCATCCTCCTCTGACTTGGAGCAGTTCTTC
CDR3: CSARDPSSSDLEQFF

J: TRBJ2-1
size: NA
D: TRBD1
V: TRBV6-1
DNA: TGTGTCAGCGGACGACAGGGGACGAATGAGCAGTTCTTC
CDR3: CVSGRQGTNEQFF

J: TRBJ1-1
size: many
D: NA
V: TRBV5-1
DNA: TGCGCCAGCAGCTTGGAGCCGGGTACCGCTGAAGCTTTCTTT
CDR3: CASSLEPGTAEAFF

J: TRBJ1-5
size: many
D: NA
V: TRBV21-1
DNA: TGTGCCAGCAGCACCCCGGGACAGAGGAATCAGCCCCAGCATTTT
CDR3: CASSTPGQRNQPQHF

J: TRBJ2-6
size: many
D: NA
V: TRBV13
DNA: TGTGCCAGCAGCCAATCTGCCACCTCTGGGGCCAACGTCCTGACTTTC
CDR3: CASSQSATSGANVLTF

J: TRBJ2-5
size: many
D: NA
V: TRBV7-2
DNA: TGTGCCAGCAGCTTACCCGGTAACAAGAGACCCCAGTACTTC
CDR3: CASSLPGNKRPQYF

J: TRBJ1-1
size: NA
D: NA
V: TRBV29-1
DNA: TGCGTTGAAGCGGGACTGGGCACTGAAGCTTTCTTT
CDR3: CVEAGLGTEAFF

J: TRBJ2-7
size: many
D: NA
V: TRBV4-3
DNA: TGCGCCAGCAGCCAAGCCAAGGGGGTAGGAGAGCAGTACTTC
CDR3: CASSQAKGVGEQYF

J: TRBJ1-4
size: few
D: NA
V: TRBV27
DNA: TGTGCCAGCAGTATACTGGGGGCAGATGAAAAACTGTTTTTT
CDR3: CASSILGADEKLFF

J: TRBJ2-3
size: NA
D: NA
V: TRBV5-1
DNA: TGCGCCAGCATTAATGGACAGTTCACTAGCACAGATACGCAGTATTTT
CDR3: CASINGQFTSTDTQYF

J: TRBJ1-6
size: many
D: NA
V: TRBV12-3/TRBV12-4
DNA: TGTGCCAGCAGTGCTCCACCGTCGACGATGGCACCCCTCCACTTT
CDR3: CASSAPPSTMAPLHF

J: TRBJ1-2
size: many
D: NA
V: TRBV12-3/TRBV12-4
DNA: TGTGCCAGCAGCCCTTCGGGCCAAAACTATGGCTACACCTTC
CDR3: CASSPSGQNYGYTF

J: TRBJ2-2
size: few
D: NA
V: TRBV29-1
DNA: TGCAGCGCCCATTCCGCCGGGGAGCTGTTTTTT
CDR3: CSAHSAGELFF

J: TRBJ1-1
size: many
D: NA
V: TRBV20-1
DNA: TGCAGTGCTAGAGATTGGGGCGCGACCACTGAAGCTTTCTTT
CDR3: CSARDWGATTEAFF

J: TRBJ2-1
size: many
D: TRBD2
V: TRBV10-2
DNA: TGCGCCAGCAGTGAGCAAAAGGGGAGGGATGAGCAGTTCTTC
CDR3: CASSEQKGRDEQFF

J: TRBJ2-5
size: NA
D: NA
V: TRBV29-1
DNA: TGCAAACATGGACACCAAGAGACCCAGTACTTT
CDR3: CKHGHQETQYF